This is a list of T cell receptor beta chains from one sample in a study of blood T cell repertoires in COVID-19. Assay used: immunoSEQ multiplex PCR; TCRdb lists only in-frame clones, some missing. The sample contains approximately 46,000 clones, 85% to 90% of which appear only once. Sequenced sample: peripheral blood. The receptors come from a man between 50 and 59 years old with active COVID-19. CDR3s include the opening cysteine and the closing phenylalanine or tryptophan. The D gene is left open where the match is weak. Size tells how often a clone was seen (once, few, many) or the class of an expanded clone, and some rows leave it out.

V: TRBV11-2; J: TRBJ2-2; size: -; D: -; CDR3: CASSPTAGTGELFF; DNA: TGTGCCAGCAGCCCGACGGCAGGGACCGGGGAGCTGTTTTTT
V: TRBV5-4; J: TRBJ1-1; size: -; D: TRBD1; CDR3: CASSPDRGRWTEAFF; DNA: TGTGCCAGCAGCCCTGACAGGGGGCGGTGGACTGAAGCTTTCTTT
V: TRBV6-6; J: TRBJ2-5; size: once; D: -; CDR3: CASSPEKETQYF; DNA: TGTGCCAGCAGCCCAGAAAAAGAGACCCAGTACTTC
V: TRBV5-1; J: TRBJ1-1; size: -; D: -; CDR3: CASSYMLPGAEAFF; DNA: TGCGCCAGCAGCTATATGTTACCGGGAGCTGAAGCTTTCTTT
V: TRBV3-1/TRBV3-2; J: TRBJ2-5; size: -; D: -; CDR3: CASSQGFGAQYF; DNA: TGTGCCAGCAGCCAAGGATTCGGGGCCCAGTACTTC
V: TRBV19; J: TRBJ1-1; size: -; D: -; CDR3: CASSPGNQAFF; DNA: TGTGCCAGTAGTCCCGGGAACCAAGCTTTCTTT
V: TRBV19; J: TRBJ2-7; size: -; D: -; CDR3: CASRLAMGSGYEQYF; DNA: TGTGCCAGCAGACTCGCGATGGGATCGGGATACGAGCAGTACTTC
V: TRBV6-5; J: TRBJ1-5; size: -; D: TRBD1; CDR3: CASRGGTGSNQPQHF; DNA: TGTGCCAGCAGAGGTGGGACAGGCTCCAATCAGCCCCAGCATTTT
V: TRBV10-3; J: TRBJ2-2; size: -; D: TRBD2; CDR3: CAISASGGTNTGELFF; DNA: TGTGCCATCAGTGCTAGCGGGGGTACTAACACCGGGGAGCTGTTTTTT
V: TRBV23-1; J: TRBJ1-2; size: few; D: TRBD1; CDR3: CATNPPGGRSLNYGYTF; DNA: TGCGCCACCAACCCGCCAGGGGGCCGAAGCCTTAACTATGGCTACACCTTC
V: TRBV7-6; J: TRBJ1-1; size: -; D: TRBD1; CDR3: CASSSQGARNTEAFF; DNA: TGTGCCAGCAGCTCTCAGGGGGCTAGGAACACTGAAGCTTTCTTT
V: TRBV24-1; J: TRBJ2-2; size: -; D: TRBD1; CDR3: CATSWGQGNTGELFF; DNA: TGTGCCACCAGTTGGGGACAGGGGAACACCGGGGAGCTGTTTTTT
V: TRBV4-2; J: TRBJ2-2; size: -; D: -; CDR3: CASSQDGHRGLFF; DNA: TGTGCCAGCAGCCAAGATGGGCACCGTGGGCTGTTTTTT
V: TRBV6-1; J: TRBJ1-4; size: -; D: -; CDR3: CASSEVLGQANEKLFF; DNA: TGTGCCAGCAGTGAAGTCTTGGGACAAGCTAATGAAAAACTGTTTTTT
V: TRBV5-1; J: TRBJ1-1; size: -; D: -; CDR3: CASSLGGTMNTEAFF; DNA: TGCGCCAGCAGCTTGGGGGGGACAATGAACACTGAAGCTTTCTTT
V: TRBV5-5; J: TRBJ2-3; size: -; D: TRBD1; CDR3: CASSRTWTGTGGLDTQYF; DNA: TGTGCCAGCAGCAGAACATGGACCGGGACAGGGGGCTTAGATACGCAGTATTTT
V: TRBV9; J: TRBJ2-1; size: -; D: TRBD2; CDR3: CASSVATSGGNEQFF; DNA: TGTGCCAGCAGCGTAGCAACTAGCGGGGGAAATGAGCAGTTCTTC
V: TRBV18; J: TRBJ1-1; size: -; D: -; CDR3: CASSPILNGGTEAFF; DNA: TGTGCCAGCTCACCAATATTAAACGGGGGCACTGAAGCTTTCTTT